The present T cell receptor (beta chain) was sequenced within a study of OX40 agonist ivuxolimab in advanced cancers. General study findings and limits: At 0.1 to 3.0 mg/kg and by week 6, CD4+ and CD8+ T cells in the blood had expanded clonally.

Profiling relied on immunoSEQ multiplex PCR, and the TCRdb table lists in-frame clones only, not all of them. The top ten clones hold 6% to 7% of a sample with 50,000 or so clones, approximately 90% of them seen once. Systemic immunosuppression or a history of autoimmune disease excluded patients. Looked up from germline, CDR1 is LNHDA and CDR2 is SQIVND (reference sequence). CDR3 length: 11 amino acids. With 5 bases removed from V and 4 bases from J, the gap between germline ends came to 6 bases. This clone occurred a few times. Its target is unknown. Other DNA sequences from this sample encode an identical CDR3 as well.

This TCR came from an adult with an advanced solid tumor such as melanoma, head and neck, liver or kidney cancer. Sequenced material: CD4+ or CD8+ T cells sorted from blood, taken in a trial of the OX40 agonist ivuxolimab. The chain couples TRBV19 to TRBJ2-7, with no clear D. The CDR3 coding sequence is TGTGCCAGTAGTGAAGGGTACGAGCAGTACTTC. It codes for CASSEGYEQYF.